These T cell receptor beta chains were read from a single sample in a study of CD8 T cells in Susac syndrome. MiXCR, run by TCRdb on the immunoSEQ multiplex PCR reads, gives a single entry per CDR3 protein. The table has 90,000 to 110,000 distinct CDR3 sequences, roughly 95% seen once. Material for sequencing was CD4+ T cells from PBMCs. These receptors originate from a human donor in good health. The CDR3 runs from the conserved cysteine through the conserved F or W. A D gene is named only where the DNA matches it firmly. Size tells how often a clone was seen (once, few, many) or the class of an expanded clone, and some rows leave it out.

d_call j_call v_call clone_size cdr3_aa cdr3_nt
. TRBJ2-1 TRBV3-1 . CASSPRPGPYNEQFF TGTGCCAGCAGCCCACGACCCGGGCCGTACAATGAGCAGTTCTTC
TRBD2 TRBJ2-7 TRBV3-1 . CASSLISGGGEQYF TGTGCCAGCAGCCTTATTAGCGGGGGCGGCGAGCAGTACTTC
. TRBJ2-6 TRBV12-3/TRBV12-4 . CASSFSGANVLTF TGTGCCAGCAGTTTTTCTGGGGCCAACGTCCTGACTTTC
. TRBJ2-7 TRBV29-1 . CSVLGVSNYEQYF TGCAGCGTCCTAGGAGTCTCCAACTACGAGCAGTACTTC
. TRBJ2-1 TRBV3-1 . CASSQNYQYNEQFF TGTGCCAGCAGCCAGAACTACCAATACAATGAGCAGTTCTTC
TRBD1 TRBJ2-7 TRBV4-2 . CASSQDLPGTGVYYEQYF TGTGCCAGCAGCCAAGATCTCCCCGGGACAGGGGTTTATTACGAGCAGTACTTC
. TRBJ2-2 TRBV12-5 . CASGLGFTGELFF TGTGCTAGTGGTTTGGGATTCACCGGGGAGCTGTTTTTT
. TRBJ2-2 TRBV29-1 . CSEEVRNTGELFF TGCAGCGAAGAGGTTCGAAACACCGGGGAGCTGTTTTTT
TRBD2 TRBJ2-3 TRBV12-3/TRBV12-4 once CASSRASGSTDTQYF TGTGCCAGCAGCCGGGCTAGCGGTAGCACAGATACGCAGTATTTT
. TRBJ2-5 TRBV7-6 few CASSLGQETQYF TGTGCCAGCAGCTTAGGCCAAGAGACCCAGTACTTC
TRBD1 TRBJ1-2 TRBV19 . CASRRTGQGDYGYTF TGTGCCAGTCGACGTACGGGACAGGGGGACTATGGCTACACCTTC
. TRBJ1-5 TRBV30 . CAWSVQGTQPQHF TGTGCCTGGAGTGTACAAGGGACCCAGCCCCAGCATTTT
. TRBJ2-7 TRBV4-1 . CASSPLAIMSSYEQYF TGCGCCAGCAGCCCCCTAGCGATTATGAGCTCCTACGAGCAGTACTTC
. TRBJ2-2 TRBV3-1 . CASSQGRPGNTGELFF TGTGCCAGCAGCCAAGGGCGACCAGGGAACACCGGGGAGCTGTTTTTT
. TRBJ1-4 TRBV6-6 . CASQAGVSEKLFF TGTGCCAGCCAGGCAGGAGTCAGCGAAAAACTGTTTTTT
. TRBJ2-6 TRBV23-1 . CASSHQGCSGANVLTF TGCGCCAGCAGTCACCAGGGATGCTCTGGGGCCAACGTCCTGACTTTC
. TRBJ1-1 TRBV15 . CATSRDLQASNTEAFF TGTGCCACCAGCAGAGATCTGCAGGCGTCGAACACTGAAGCTTTCTTT
. TRBJ1-5 TRBV7-9 . CASSFAGQPQHF TGTGCCAGCAGCTTTGCTGGGCAGCCCCAGCATTTT
. TRBJ1-5 TRBV25-1 . CASSDPAKPNQPQHF TGTGCCAGCAGTGATCCTGCTAAGCCCAATCAGCCCCAGCATTTT
. TRBJ1-6 TRBV23-1 . CASSHPTRGVLYNSPLHF TGCGCCAGCAGTCACCCCACACGCGGGGTTTTGTATAATTCACCCCTCCACTTT
TRBD1 TRBJ2-2 TRBV24-1 once CATSVVSGQSTGELFF TGTGCCACCAGTGTCGTCTCGGGACAGAGCACCGGGGAGCTGTTTTTT
. TRBJ1-1 TRBV5-1 few CASSLEANTEAFF TGCGCCAGCAGCTTGGAAGCGAACACTGAAGCTTTCTTT
. TRBJ2-1 TRBV20-1 . CSARDHRGAIPEQFF TGCAGTGCTAGAGACCACCGGGGGGCCATCCCCGAGCAGTTCTTC
. TRBJ2-5 TRBV28 . CASSLPMSNPQETQYF TGTGCCAGCAGTTTGCCCATGTCGAATCCCCAAGAGACCCAGTACTTC
. TRBJ1-4 TRBV7-9 once CASSYGQMFEKLFF TGTGCCAGCAGCTATGGACAGATGTTTGAAAAACTGTTTTTT
. TRBJ1-1 TRBV30 . CAWSTNMNTEAFF TGTGCCTGGAGTACCAATATGAACACTGAAGCTTTCTTT
. TRBJ1-2 TRBV4-2 . CASSQLGQPRYGYTF TGTGCCAGCAGCCAGCTAGGACAGCCTCGCTATGGCTACACCTTC
. TRBJ1-1 TRBV12-3/TRBV12-4 . CASREQGYTEAFF TGTGCCAGCAGGGAACAGGGATACACTGAAGCTTTCTTT
. TRBJ2-3 TRBV5-4 . CASSFEMVGTDTQYF TGTGCCAGCAGCTTTGAGATGGTTGGCACAGATACGCAGTATTTT
. TRBJ1-2 TRBV9 . CASSVVGGGGYTF TGTGCCAGCAGCGTAGTGGGGGGCGGAGGCTACACCTTC
. TRBJ2-4 TRBV2 . CASRNRALAKNIQYF TGTGCCAGCAGAAACAGAGCCCTAGCCAAAAACATTCAGTACTTC
. TRBJ2-3 TRBV6-1 . CASRGARKGEGDTQYF TGTGCCAGCAGGGGGGCAAGAAAGGGGGAAGGAGATACGCAGTATTTT
TRBD1 TRBJ2-7 TRBV28 . CASNLQGGSYEQYF TGTGCCAGCAATTTACAGGGGGGCTCCTACGAGCAGTACTTC
TRBD2 TRBJ2-2 TRBV25-1 . CASSLRGGSSGELFF TGTGCCAGCAGCCTTCGGGGGGGCAGCTCCGGGGAGCTGTTTTTT
. TRBJ2-7 TRBV27 . CASSLPEQYF TGTGCCAGCAGTTTGCCCGAGCAGTACTTC
TRBD1 TRBJ2-3 TRBV30 . CAWSASRQGPQYF TGTGCCTGGAGTGCCTCTCGACAGGGTCCGCAGTATTTT
. TRBJ2-5 TRBV18 . CASSPTTETQYF TGTGCCAGCTCTCCCACGACGGAGACCCAGTACTTC
. TRBJ2-1 TRBV5-1 . CASSPRGSTTNNEQFF TGCGCCAGCAGCCCCCGGGGTTCCACAACTAACAATGAGCAGTTCTTC
. TRBJ1-1 TRBV18 . CASSPQGAGARTEAFF TGTGCCAGCTCACCACAAGGCGCGGGGGCAAGAACTGAAGCTTTCTTT
TRBD2 TRBJ2-3 TRBV7-3 . CASSPGGSGDTQYF TGTGCCAGCAGCCCGGGGGGGTCTGGAGATACGCAGTATTTT
. TRBJ1-4 TRBV2 . CASMRGTTTNEKLFF TGTGCCAGCATGAGGGGGACTACAACTAATGAAAAACTGTTTTTT
TRBD2 TRBJ2-1 TRBV4-1 . CASSQGKSVAGFKEQFF TGCGCCAGCAGCCAAGGAAAGTCGGTAGCGGGATTCAAGGAGCAGTTCTTC
TRBD1 TRBJ2-3 TRBV28 . CASSSGGEGTDTQYF TGTGCCAGCAGTTCAGGGGGAGAGGGCACAGATACGCAGTATTTT